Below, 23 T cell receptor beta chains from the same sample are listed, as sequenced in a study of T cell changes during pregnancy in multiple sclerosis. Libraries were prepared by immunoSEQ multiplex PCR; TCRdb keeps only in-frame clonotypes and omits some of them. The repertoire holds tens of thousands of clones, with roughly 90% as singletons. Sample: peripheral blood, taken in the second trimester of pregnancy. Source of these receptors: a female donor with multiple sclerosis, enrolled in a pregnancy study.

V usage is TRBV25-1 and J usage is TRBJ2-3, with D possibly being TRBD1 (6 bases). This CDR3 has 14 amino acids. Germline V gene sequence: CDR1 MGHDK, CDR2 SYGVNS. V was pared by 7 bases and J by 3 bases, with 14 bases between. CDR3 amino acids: CASTPGVRTDTQYF. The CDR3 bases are TGTGCCAGCACTCCAGGGGTCCGTACAGATACGCAGTATTTT.

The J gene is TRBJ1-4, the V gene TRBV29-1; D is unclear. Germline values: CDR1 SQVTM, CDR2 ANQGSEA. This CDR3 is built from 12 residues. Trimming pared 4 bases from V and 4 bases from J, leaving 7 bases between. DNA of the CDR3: TGCAGCGTTGCCGGAGGTAATGAAAAACTGTTTTTT. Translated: CSVAGGNEKLFF.

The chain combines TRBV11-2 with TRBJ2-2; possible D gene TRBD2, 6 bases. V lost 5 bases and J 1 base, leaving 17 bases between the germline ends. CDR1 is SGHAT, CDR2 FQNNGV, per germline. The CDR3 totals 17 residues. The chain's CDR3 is CASSAPYGGGNTGELFF. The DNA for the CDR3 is TGTGCCAGCAGCGCTCCCTACGGGGGAGGGAACACCGGGGAGCTGTTTTTT.

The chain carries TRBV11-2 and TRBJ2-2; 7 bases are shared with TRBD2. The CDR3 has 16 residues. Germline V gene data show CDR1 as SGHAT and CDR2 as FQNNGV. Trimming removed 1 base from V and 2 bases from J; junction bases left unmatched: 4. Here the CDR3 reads CASSLASGTNTGELFF. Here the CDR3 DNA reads TGTGCCAGCAGCTTAGCGAGCGGGACCAACACCGGGGAGCTGTTTTTT.

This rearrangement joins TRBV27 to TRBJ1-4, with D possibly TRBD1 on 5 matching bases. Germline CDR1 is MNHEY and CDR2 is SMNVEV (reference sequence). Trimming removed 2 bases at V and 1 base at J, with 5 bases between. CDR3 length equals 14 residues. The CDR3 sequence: CASSLQGTNEKLFF. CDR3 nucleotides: TGTGCCAGCAGTTTACAGGGAACTAATGAAAAACTGTTTTTT.

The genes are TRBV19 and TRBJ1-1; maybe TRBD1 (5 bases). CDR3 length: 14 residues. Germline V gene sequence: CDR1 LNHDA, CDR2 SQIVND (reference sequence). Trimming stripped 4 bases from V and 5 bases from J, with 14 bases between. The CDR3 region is CASSTSDGGTEAFF. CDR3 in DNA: TGTGCCAGTAGTACCTCGGACGGGGGGACTGAAGCTTTCTTT.

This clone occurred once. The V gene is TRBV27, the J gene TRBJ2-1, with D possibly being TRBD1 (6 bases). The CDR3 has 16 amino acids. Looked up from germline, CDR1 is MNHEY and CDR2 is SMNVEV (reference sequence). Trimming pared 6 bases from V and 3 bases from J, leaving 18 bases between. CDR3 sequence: CASSNPRTAVYNEQFF. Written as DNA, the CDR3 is TGTGCCAGCAGCAACCCTCGGACAGCGGTCTACAATGAGCAGTTCTTC.

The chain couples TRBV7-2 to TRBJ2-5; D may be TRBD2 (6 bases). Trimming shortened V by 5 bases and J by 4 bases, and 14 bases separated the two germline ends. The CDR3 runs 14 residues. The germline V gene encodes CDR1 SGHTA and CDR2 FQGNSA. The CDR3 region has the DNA TGTGCCAGCAGCGGCACAGCAGCGGGAGAGACCCAGTACTTC. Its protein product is CASSGTAAGETQYF. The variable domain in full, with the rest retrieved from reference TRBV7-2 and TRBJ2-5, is GAGVSQSPSNKVTEKGKDVELRCDPISGHTALYWYRQSLGQGLEFLIYFQGNSAPDKSGLPSDRFSAERTGGSVSTLTIQRTQQEDSAVYLCASSGTAAGETQYFGPGTRLLVL.

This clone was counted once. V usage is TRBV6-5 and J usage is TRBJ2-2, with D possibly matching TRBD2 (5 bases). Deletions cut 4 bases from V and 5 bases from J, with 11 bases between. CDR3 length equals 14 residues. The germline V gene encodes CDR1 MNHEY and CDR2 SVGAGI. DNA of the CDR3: TGTGCCAGCAGTTCTCTCGGACTGACCGGGGAGCTGTTTTTT. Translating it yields CASSSLGLTGELFF.

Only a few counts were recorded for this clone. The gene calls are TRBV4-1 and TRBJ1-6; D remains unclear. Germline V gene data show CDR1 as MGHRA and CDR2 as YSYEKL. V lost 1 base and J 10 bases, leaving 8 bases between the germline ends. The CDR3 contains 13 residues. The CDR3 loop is CASSQGQRSPLHF. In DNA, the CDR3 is TGCGCCAGCAGCCAAGGGCAGCGATCACCCCTCCACTTT.

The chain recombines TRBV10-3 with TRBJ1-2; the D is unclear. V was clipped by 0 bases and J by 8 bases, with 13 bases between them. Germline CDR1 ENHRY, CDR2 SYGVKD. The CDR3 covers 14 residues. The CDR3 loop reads CAISESTGWSGYTF. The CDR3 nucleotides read TGTGCCATCAGTGAGTCGACGGGATGGAGCGGCTACACCTTC.

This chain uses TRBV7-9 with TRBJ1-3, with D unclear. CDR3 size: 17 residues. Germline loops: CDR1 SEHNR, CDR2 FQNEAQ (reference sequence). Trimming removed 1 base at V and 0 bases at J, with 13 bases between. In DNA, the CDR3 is TGTGCCAGCAGCTTAGGGCACACAGCTATCTCTGGAAACACCATATATTTT. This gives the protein CASSLGHTAISGNTIYF.

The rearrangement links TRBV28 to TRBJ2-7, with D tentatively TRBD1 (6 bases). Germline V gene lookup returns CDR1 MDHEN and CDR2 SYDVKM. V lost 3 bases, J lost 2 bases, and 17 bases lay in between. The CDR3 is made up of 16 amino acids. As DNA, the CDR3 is TGTGCCAGCAGTTTTCAAAGTTTGGACAGTCCCTACGAGCAGTACTTC. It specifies CASSFQSLDSPYEQYF.

The CDR3 DNA follows: TGTGCCTGGAGTGTACCCCGACAAGGGTCGGGAGGCTACACCTTC. Residues: CAWSVPRQGSGGYTF. This chain joins TRBV30 and TRBJ1-2; D is unresolved. Germline-derived CDR1 and CDR2 are GTSNPN and SVGIG (reference sequence). The CDR3 totals 15 residues. V was cut by 0 bases and J by 8 bases, with 19 bases left in between.

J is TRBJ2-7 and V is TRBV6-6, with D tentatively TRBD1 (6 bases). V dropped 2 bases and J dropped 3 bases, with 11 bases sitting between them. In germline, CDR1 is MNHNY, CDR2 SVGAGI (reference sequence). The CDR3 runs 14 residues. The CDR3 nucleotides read TGTGCCAGCAGTTACGAGGGGACATTCTACGAGCAGTACTTC. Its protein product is CASSYEGTFYEQYF.

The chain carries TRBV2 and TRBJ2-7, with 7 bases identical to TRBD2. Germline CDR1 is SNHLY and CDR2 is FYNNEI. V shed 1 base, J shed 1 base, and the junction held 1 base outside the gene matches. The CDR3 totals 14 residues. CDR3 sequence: CASSEGGRSYEQYF. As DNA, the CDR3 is TGTGCCAGCAGTGAAGGCGGGAGATCCTACGAGCAGTACTTC.

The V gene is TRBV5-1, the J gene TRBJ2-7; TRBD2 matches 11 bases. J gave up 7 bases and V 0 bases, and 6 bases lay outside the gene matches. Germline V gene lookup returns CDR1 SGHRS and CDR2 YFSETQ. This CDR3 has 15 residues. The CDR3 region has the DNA TGCGCCAGCAGCTTGGAGACTAGCGGGATTGCTGAGCAGTACTTC. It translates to CASSLETSGIAEQYF.

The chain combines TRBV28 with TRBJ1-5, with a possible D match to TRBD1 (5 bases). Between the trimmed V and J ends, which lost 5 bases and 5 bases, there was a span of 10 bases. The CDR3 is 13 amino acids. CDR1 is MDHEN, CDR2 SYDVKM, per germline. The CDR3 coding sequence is TGTGCCAGCAGTCCCACAGGTTATCAGCCCCAGCATTTT. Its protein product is CASSPTGYQPQHF.

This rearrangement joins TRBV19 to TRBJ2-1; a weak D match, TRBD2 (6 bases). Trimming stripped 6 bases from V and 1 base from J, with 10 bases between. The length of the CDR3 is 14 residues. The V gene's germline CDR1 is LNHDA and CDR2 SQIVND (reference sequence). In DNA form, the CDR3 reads TGTGCCAGTAGGAGCGGGTTTTCCTACAATGAGCAGTTCTTC. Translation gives CASRSGFSYNEQFF.

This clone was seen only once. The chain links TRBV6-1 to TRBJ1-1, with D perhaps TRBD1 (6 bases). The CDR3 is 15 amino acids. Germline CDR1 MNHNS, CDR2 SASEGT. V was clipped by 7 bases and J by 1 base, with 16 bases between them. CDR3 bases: TGTGCCAGCATCAACCCCGGGACAAAGAACACTGAAGCTTTCTTT. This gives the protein CASINPGTKNTEAFF.

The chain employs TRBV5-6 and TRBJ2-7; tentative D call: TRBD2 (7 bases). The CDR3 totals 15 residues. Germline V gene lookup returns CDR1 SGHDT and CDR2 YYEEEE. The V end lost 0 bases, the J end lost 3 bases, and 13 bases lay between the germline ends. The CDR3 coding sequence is TGTGCCAGCAGCTTGGAAGGGGGGGCCTACTACGAGCAGTACTTC. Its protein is CASSLEGGAYYEQYF.

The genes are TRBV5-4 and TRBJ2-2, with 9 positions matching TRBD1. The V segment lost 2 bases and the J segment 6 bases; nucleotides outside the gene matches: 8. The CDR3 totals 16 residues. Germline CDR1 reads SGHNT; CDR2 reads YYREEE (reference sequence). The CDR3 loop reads CASSLTGGSRSGELFF. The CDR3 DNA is TGTGCCAGCAGCTTAACAGGGGGCTCGCGGTCCGGGGAGCTGTTTTTT.

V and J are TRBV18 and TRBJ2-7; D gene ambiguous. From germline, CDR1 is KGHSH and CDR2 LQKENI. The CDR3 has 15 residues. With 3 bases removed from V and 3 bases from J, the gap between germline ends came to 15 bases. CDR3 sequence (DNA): TGTGCCAGCTCACCGAAGAGGATGGCGGTCTACGAGCAGTACTTC. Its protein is CASSPKRMAVYEQYF. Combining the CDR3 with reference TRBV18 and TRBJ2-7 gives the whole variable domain NAGVMQNPRHLVRRRGQEARLRCSPMKGHSHVYWYRQLPEEGLKFMVYLQKENIIDESGMPKERFSAEFPKEGPSILRIQQVVRGDSAAYFCASSPKRMAVYEQYFGPGTRLTVT.